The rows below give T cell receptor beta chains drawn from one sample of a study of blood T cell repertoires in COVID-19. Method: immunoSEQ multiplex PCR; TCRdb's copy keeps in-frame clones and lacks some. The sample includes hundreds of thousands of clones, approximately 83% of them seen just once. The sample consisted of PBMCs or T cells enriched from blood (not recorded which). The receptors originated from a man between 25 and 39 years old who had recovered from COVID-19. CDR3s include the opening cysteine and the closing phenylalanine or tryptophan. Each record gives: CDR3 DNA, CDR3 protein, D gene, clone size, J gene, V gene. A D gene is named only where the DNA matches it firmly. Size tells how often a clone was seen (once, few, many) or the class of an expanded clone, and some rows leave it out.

TGTGCCAGCAGCTTGAACAGGGGAGGCACCGGGGAGCTGTTTTTT | CASSLNRGGTGELFF | NA | NA | TRBJ2-2 | TRBV7-2
TGTGCCAGCAGCTTGGGAGTTGAGGGGGTTTCCTACGAGCAGTACTTC | CASSLGVEGVSYEQYF | NA | once | TRBJ2-7 | TRBV13
TGCGCCAGCAGCCCCAGGACTAGCGGGACCTACAATGAGCAGTTCTTC | CASSPRTSGTYNEQFF | TRBD2 | once | TRBJ2-1 | TRBV4-1
TGTGCCAGTAGTATAGGCGGGGCTCGGGGCTACACCTTC | CASSIGGARGYTF | NA | once | TRBJ1-2 | TRBV19
TGTGCCAGCAGTCCCGACAGATACACTGAAGCTTTCTTT | CASSPDRYTEAFF | NA | once | TRBJ1-1 | TRBV12-3/TRBV12-4
TGTGCCAGCAGAACCCGGCGGGGGGGCCTTGATGAGCAGTTCTTC | CASRTRRGGLDEQFF | TRBD2 | NA | TRBJ2-1 | TRBV2
TGTGCCAGCAGTCCTCGGTGGGCGGAGACCCAGTACTTC | CASSPRWAETQYF | NA | NA | TRBJ2-5 | TRBV27
TGTGCCAGCAGCCCGGACAGGATAACCGTTGAGCAGTTCTTC | CASSPDRITVEQFF | TRBD1 | few | TRBJ2-1 | TRBV2
TGCGCCAGCAGCCAAGATACAGAGTCAGGGGGCGCGGGCACTGAAGCTTTCTTT | CASSQDTESGGAGTEAFF | TRBD1 | NA | TRBJ1-1 | TRBV4-1
TGTGCCAGCAGCGTACAGGGTTTGGGTAATGAAAAACTGTTTTTT | CASSVQGLGNEKLFF | NA | NA | TRBJ1-4 | TRBV7-6
TGTGCCAGCACATACGGGAACACTGAAGCTTTCTTT | CASTYGNTEAFF | NA | NA | TRBJ1-1 | TRBV2
TGTGCCAGCAGCCTCGGACTCTCGCCCTATGGCTACACCTTC | CASSLGLSPYGYTF | NA | NA | TRBJ1-2 | TRBV13